One sample yielded the 4 T cell receptor beta chains listed below, sequenced in a study of identical twins. Each CDR3 protein gets one entry after TCRdb re-called the 5' RACE reads with MiXCR. The data show about 890,000 distinct CDR3 sequences, 9% to 15% seen once. These same records also appear under a second study, on yellow fever vaccine responses in identical twins.

Sequences were obtained from PBMCs. These receptors originate from a woman aged 18-29 years in good health.

The rearrangement links TRBV5-1 to TRBJ1-1, with D possibly being TRBD1 (5 bases). Germline CDR1 SGHRS, CDR2 YFSETQ. This CDR3 is 14 amino acids long. Trimming shortened V by 3 bases and J by 7 bases, and 16 bases separated the two germline ends. This CDR3 is CASSSGTSGFEAFF. DNA of the CDR3: TGCGCCAGCAGCTCCGGGACCTCTGGGTTTGAAGCTTTCTTT.

This clonotype came up a few times. This chain links TRBV5-1 with TRBJ2-1; TRBD2 matches 14 bases. CDR1 and CDR2 (germline): SGHRS, YFSETQ. The V gene end was trimmed by 3 bases and the J gene end by 0 bases; junction bases not matched to a gene: 11. The CDR3 consists of 20 residues. In DNA form, the CDR3 reads TGCGCCAGCAGCTCCCCCCAGGGACTAGCGGGAGATTCCTCCTACAATGAGCAGTTCTTC. As protein: CASSSPQGLAGDSSYNEQFF.

This clonotype was seen at least ten times. The chain carries TRBV29-1 and TRBJ2-3; no firm D call. CDR1 is SQVTM, CDR2 ANQGSEA, per germline. Trimming cost V 4 bases and J 2 bases, with 7 bases left between them. This CDR3 is 12 amino acids long. The CDR3 protein is CSVVPFTDTQYF. The CDR3 DNA reads TGCAGCGTTGTGCCCTTCACAGATACGCAGTATTTT.

This clonotype was detected a few times. The chain joins TRBV4-1 to TRBJ2-1, with a tentative D call TRBD1 (5 bases). The V gene's germline CDR1 is MGHRA and CDR2 YSYEKL. With 2 bases removed from V and 4 bases from J, the gap between germline ends came to 12 bases. The CDR3 runs 15 residues. CDR3 loop: CASSQQRGSYNEQFF. In DNA, the CDR3 is TGCGCCAGCAGCCAACAAAGGGGTAGTTACAATGAGCAGTTCTTC.